This T cell receptor beta chain was captured by sequencing in a study of shared clonotypes between healthy human individuals. Worth noting for this clone: Its antigen is as yet unknown.

A CD45RA-negative memory subset and a CD45RA+ naive subset were separated from the CD4+ cells. The repertoire was sequenced with immunoSEQ multiplex PCR; TCRdb's copy has only in-frame clones and lacks some. The repertoire has a few million clones, about 92% of them found once; the top ten carry 0.39%. Study-level results: Of the naive CD4 clonotypes, approximately 5% were shared across a handful of donors. There were few donors, and this limited the genetic and exposure-history diversity represented. Memory subsets generally showed smaller estimated richness than naive subsets did.

Per germline, CDR1 MDHEN and CDR2 SYDVKM. This CDR3 spans 16 amino acids. Trimming left V 7 bases short and J 9 bases short, with 25 bases between. Sequenced material: naive CD4+ T cells from PBMCs. Subset defined: CD45RA+ positively selected. The TCR was taken from a man between 18 and 35 years old in good health. Some clones in this sample may be carry-over from other donors' samples. The gene calls are TRBV28 and TRBJ1-3; no definite D call. The CDR3 sequence: CASKLTLPPSQATIYF. DNA for the CDR3: TGTGCCAGCAAACTGACTCTCCCGCCGTCGCAAGCCACCATATATTTT.